What follows is one TCR beta chain and its context. These data originate in a study of blood T cells in healthy people across ages. Germline V lookup: CDR1 SGHKS, CDR2 YYEKEE (reference sequence). V was pared by 0 bases and J by 2 bases, with 18 bases between. This CDR3 has 17 residues. It was with a sample-barcoded 5' primer and a J-beta primer mix that a second PCR of about 6 to 11 cycles was run. TCRdb re-called the 5' RACE reads with MiXCR, one entry per CDR3 protein. Seen here are 1.5 million to 2 million distinct CDR3 sequences, about 28% observed once, and the top ten hold approximately 7.7%. Sequencing was carried out using blood. The TCR originated in a woman in her 30s in good health. The chain uses TRBV5-5 and TRBJ2-7; no clear D gene. The CDR3: CASSLEPVRTATYEQYF. The CDR3 DNA is TGTGCCAGCAGCTTGGAGCCCGTCAGAACCGCTACCTACGAGCAGTACTTC.